These 16 T cell receptor beta chains came from one sample sequenced in a study of blood T cells in healthy people across ages. Through a sample-barcoded 5' primer and a J-beta primer mix, a second PCR was run for roughly 6 to 11 cycles. TCRdb re-analysed the 5' RACE reads in MiXCR, keeping a single row per CDR3 protein. The sample lists 800,000 to 950,000 distinct CDR3 sequences, 25% to 30% seen once, with 9.5% to 13% in the top ten. The same specimen was also included in a second study, on T cells of mothers and their children.

The sample taken for sequencing was blood. The receptors were gathered from a woman between 40 and 50 years old in good health.

This clonotype was counted many times. This rearrangement joins TRBV29-1 to TRBJ2-2; TRBD2 agrees at 7 bases. Germline V CDR1 and CDR2: SQVTM, ANQGSEA. The J segment lost 4 bases and the V segment lost 1 base, leaving 9 bases of the junction unmatched. The CDR3 runs 16 residues. The CDR3 loop is CSVEVSGTTFTGELFF. As DNA, the CDR3 is TGCAGCGTTGAAGTTTCCGGGACTACCTTCACCGGGGAGCTGTTTTTT.

The rearrangement joins TRBV28 to TRBJ1-5; D is possibly TRBD1 (6 bases). The CDR3 has 14 residues. Trimming removed 1 base from V and 6 bases from J, with 10 bases in between. Looked up from germline, CDR1 is MDHEN and CDR2 is SYDVKM. The CDR3 sequence is CASSLSTGTQPQHF. In nucleotides, the CDR3 is TGTGCCAGCAGTTTATCCACAGGGACTCAGCCCCAGCATTTT.

This clonotype occurred once. The chain is built from TRBV11-3 and TRBJ2-5, with D tentatively TRBD2 (6 bases). The J call may be in error: the DNA end matches TRBJ2-7 better. The germline CDR1 and CDR2 sequences are SGHNT and YENEEA. This CDR3 is built from 14 residues. The chain's CDR3 is CASSLHSGDYEQYF. CDR3 sequence (DNA): TGTGCCAGCAGCCTCCACTCGGGGGACTACGAGCAGTACTTC.

This clonotype was seen a handful of times. The chain recombines TRBV7-8 with TRBJ2-3; 12 positions agree with TRBD2. CDR1 is SGHVS and CDR2 is FQNEAQ in the germline V gene. V shed 4 bases and J 7 bases; nucleotides not matched to a gene: 12. This CDR3 has 17 amino acids. The CDR3 bases are TGTGCCAGCAGCTCCACGAGGCTAGCGGGGGGGCAACATACGCAGTATTTT. Its translation: CASSSTRLAGGQHTQYF. The full variable domain, rest sourced from reference TRBV7-8 and TRBJ2-3, is GAGVSQSPRYKVAKRGQDVALRCDPISGHVSLFWYQQALGQGPEFLTYFQNEAQLDKSGLPSDRFFAERPEGSVSTLKIQRTQQEDSAVYLCASSSTRLAGGQHTQYFGPGTRLTVL.

The sample holds many counts of this clonotype. This chain connects TRBV4-3 to TRBJ2-5, with 12 bases fitting TRBD2. The CDR3 has 19 amino acids. The V gene's germline CDR1 is LGHNA and CDR2 YSLEER. The V and J ends lost 1 base and 2 bases, in that order; junction bases with no gene match: 11. In DNA, the CDR3 is TGCGCCAGCAGCCAAGGTCTAGCGGGGGGGCCTTGGGATCAAGAGACCCAGTACTTC. Translating it yields CASSQGLAGGPWDQETQYF.

Only a few counts were recorded for this clonotype. The chain is built from TRBV27 and TRBJ1-5; D is ambiguous. The CDR3 consists of 13 residues. Trimming removed 3 bases at V and 5 bases at J, with 8 bases between. Looked up from germline, CDR1 is MNHEY and CDR2 is SMNVEV (reference sequence). CDR3 amino acids: CASSFGSDQPQHF. The CDR3 DNA follows: TGTGCCAGCAGTTTCGGCTCCGATCAGCCCCAGCATTTT.

This clonotype was observed a handful of times. The chain recombines TRBV29-1 with TRBJ2-3; D possibly uses TRBD1 or TRBD2 (5 bases each). From germline, CDR1 is SQVTM and CDR2 ANQGSEA. This CDR3 contains 13 residues. V lost 7 bases and J 6 bases, leaving 17 bases between the germline ends. The CDR3 spells CSERGQGADTQYF. The CDR3 DNA is TGCAGCGAAAGAGGGCAAGGGGCGGATACGCAGTATTTT.

This clonotype was recorded a few times. The rearrangement uses TRBV4-1 and TRBJ1-4, with TRBD1 identical over 9 bases. The length of the CDR3 is 16 residues. Germline V gene data show CDR1 as MGHRA and CDR2 as YSYEKL. V was clipped by 4 bases and J by 4 bases; unmatched bases: 7. The CDR3 bases are TGCGCCAGCAGCCCCCGGGACAGGGAGGGTAATGAAAAACTGTTTTTT. Its protein is CASSPRDREGNEKLFF.

The table lists this clonotype with a few counts. The rearrangement joins TRBV18 to TRBJ2-7; the D gene could be TRBD1 or TRBD2 (6 bases each). The CDR3 runs to 15 residues. Trimming stripped 6 bases from V and 0 bases from J, with 15 bases between. The germline gives CDR1 KGHSH, CDR2 LQKENI. The CDR3 sequence: CASSDRTTSSYEQYF. The CDR3 nucleotides are TGTGCCAGCTCCGACAGGACTACGAGCTCCTACGAGCAGTACTTC.

The J gene is TRBJ2-4, the V gene TRBV28; TRBD2 might be the D (6 bases). The end of the DNA is better explained by TRBJ2-7, so the J call may be wrong. The CDR3 covers 13 residues. Per germline, CDR1 MDHEN and CDR2 SYDVKM. The CDR3 DNA reads as TGTGCCAGCAGCTTAGCGGCGAGGGACGAGCAGTACTTC. It translates to CASSLAARDEQYF.

Worth noting for this clonotype: One end of the junction is discordant with germline, which a read error may explain. The V call is TRBV6-2 or TRBV6-3, the J call TRBJ2-5, with TRBD2 as a possible D gene (6 bases). This CDR3 contains 17 residues. CDR1 and CDR2 from the germline V gene are MNHEY and SVGEGT. For the CDR3, the DNA is TGTGCCGGCAGTTACACGGGGACTCCTACGTACCAAGAGACCCAGTACTTC. Protein sequence: CAGSYTGTPTYQETQYF.

This clonotype was seen more than once but under ten times. V usage is TRBV7-9 and J usage is TRBJ1-1; D may be TRBD1 (5 bases). From germline, CDR1 is SEHNR and CDR2 FQNEAQ (reference sequence). The CDR3 sequence is 16 residues long. Trimming removed 7 bases from V and 0 bases from J, with 18 bases in between. CDR3 nucleotides: TGTGCCAGCACCATGGGGGGGACGGACATGAACACTGAAGCTTTCTTT. This gives the protein CASTMGGTDMNTEAFF.

On this clonotype: This may be a read error, as it is one base from a much larger clone. V and J are TRBV18 and TRBJ2-7, with TRBD1 matching 9 bases. The CDR3 sequence is 12 residues long. From germline, CDR1 is KGHSH and CDR2 LQKENI. CDR3 DNA sequence: TGTACCAGCTCCACCGGACAGGGGGAGCAGTACTTC. Translation gives CTSSTGQGEQYF.

This clonotype was picked up many times. CDR3 loop: CSASPSPRTSNQPQHF. CDR3 coding DNA: TGCAGTGCTAGCCCTTCTCCCCGGACAAGCAATCAGCCCCAGCATTTT. V usage is TRBV20-1 and J usage is TRBJ1-5; perhaps TRBD1 as D (5 bases). Germline assignment: CDR1 DFQATT and CDR2 SNEGSKA (reference sequence). The CDR3 loop spans 16 amino acids. The V gene lost 3 bases and the J gene lost 1 base, with 16 bases spanning the gap.

CDR3 residues: CASRGIGYEQFF. The CDR3 bases are TGTGCCAGCAGGGGTATCGGCTACGAGCAGTTCTTC. The rearrangement links TRBV27 to TRBJ2-1; D is undetermined. Per germline, CDR1 MNHEY and CDR2 SMNVEV (reference sequence). The V gene lost 6 bases and the J gene lost 10 bases, with 13 bases spanning the gap. The CDR3 sequence is 12 residues long.

In this sample, this clonotype turned up a few times. The V and J genes are TRBV12-3 or TRBV12-4 and TRBJ2-4; no reliable D call. The V end was cut by 6 bases, the J end by 13 bases, with 22 bases between. This CDR3 is 14 amino acids long. The CDR3 loop is CASRLRIGYNEQYF. CDR3 DNA sequence: TGTGCCAGCAGACTTAGGATTGGGTACAATGAGCAGTACTTC.